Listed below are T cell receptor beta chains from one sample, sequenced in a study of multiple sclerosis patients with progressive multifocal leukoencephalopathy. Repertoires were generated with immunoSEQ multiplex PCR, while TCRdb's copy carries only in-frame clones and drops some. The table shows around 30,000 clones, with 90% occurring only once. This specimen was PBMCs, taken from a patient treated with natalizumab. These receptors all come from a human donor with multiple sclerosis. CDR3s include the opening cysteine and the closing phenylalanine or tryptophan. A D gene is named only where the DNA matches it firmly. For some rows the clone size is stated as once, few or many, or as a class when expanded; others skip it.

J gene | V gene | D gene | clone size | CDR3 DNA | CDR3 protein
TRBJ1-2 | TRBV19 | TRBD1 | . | TGTGCCAGTAGTATAGCCCCCGGACAGGGTGGAGGCTACACCTTC | CASSIAPGQGGGYTF
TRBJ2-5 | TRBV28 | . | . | TGTGCCAGCAGTTTCACTTCCTTGACGGAGACCCAGTACTTC | CASSFTSLTETQYF
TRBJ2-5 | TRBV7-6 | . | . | TGTGCCAGCAGCTTAGCACGGAGGAATATTTCGTATAAAGAGACCCAGTACTTC | CASSLARRNISYKETQYF
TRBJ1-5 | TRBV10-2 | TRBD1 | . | TGCGCCAGAACCCCCCCACTCGACAGGGAGGAGGTGGGTAGCAATCAGCCCCAGCATTTT | CARTPPLDREEVGSNQPQHF
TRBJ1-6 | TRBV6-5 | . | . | TGTGCCAGCAGTTACATTGGCAGAGTCTATTTT | CASSYIGRVYF
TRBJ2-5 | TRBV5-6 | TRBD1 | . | TGTGCCAGCAGCTTTTACCTGACAGGGGGCGGAGAGACCCAGTACTTC | CASSFYLTGGGETQYF
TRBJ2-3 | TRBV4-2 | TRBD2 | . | TGTGCCAGCAGCCAAGATTCGTCGAACGGGGGGTCAGATACGCAGTATTTT | CASSQDSSNGGSDTQYF
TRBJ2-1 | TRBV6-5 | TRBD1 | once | TGTGCCAGCAGTTATGGACAGGGGGCGAATGAGCAGTTCTTC | CASSYGQGANEQFF
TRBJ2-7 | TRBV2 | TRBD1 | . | TGTGCCAGCAGTGAAGCGCCAGGGGGCTACGAGCAGTACTTC | CASSEAPGGYEQYF
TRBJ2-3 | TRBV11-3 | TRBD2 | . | TGTGCCAGCAGCCACGGGACTAGAGAGGGAGATACGCAGTATTTT | CASSHGTREGDTQYF
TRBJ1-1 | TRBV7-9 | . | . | TGTGCCAGCAGCCCCCCTATAAGAGGGGCTGAAGCTTTCTTT | CASSPPIRGAEAFF
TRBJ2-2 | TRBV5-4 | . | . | TGTGCCAGCAGCCTACCGGGTCCCCCCACCGGGGAGCTGTTTTTT | CASSLPGPPTGELFF
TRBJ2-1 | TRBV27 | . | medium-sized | TGTGCCAGCAGTTTACGGACTGACTCCTACAATGAGCAGTTCTTC | CASSLRTDSYNEQFF
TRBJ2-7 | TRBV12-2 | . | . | TGTGCAAGCCCACCCGGGGCCTCCTACGAGCAGTACTTC | CASPPGASYEQYF
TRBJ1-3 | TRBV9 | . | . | TGTGCCAGCAGCGAAGCCGGACAAGGAAACACCATATATTTT | CASSEAGQGNTIYF
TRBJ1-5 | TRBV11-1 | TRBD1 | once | TGTGCCAGCAGCTTAGATGGAGGGGGCGGTCAGCCCCAGCATTTT | CASSLDGGGGQPQHF
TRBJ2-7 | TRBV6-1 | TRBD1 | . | TGTGCCAGCAGTAAGACAGGGGCTCAGACCTACGAGCAGTACTTC | CASSKTGAQTYEQYF
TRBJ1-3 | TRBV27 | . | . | TGTGCCAGCAGTTTATCGGGGGGAGCCGGAAACACCATATATTTT | CASSLSGGAGNTIYF
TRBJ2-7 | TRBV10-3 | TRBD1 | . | TGTGCCATCAGTGCTGTCGGACAGGGGTCCGAGCAGTACTTC | CAISAVGQGSEQYF
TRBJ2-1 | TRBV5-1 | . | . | TGCGCCAGCAGCGGCGGGGACCCCTACAATGAGCAGTTCTTC | CASSGGDPYNEQFF
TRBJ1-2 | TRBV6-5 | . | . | TGTGCCAGCAGTTTGGACACATATGGCTACACCTTC | CASSLDTYGYTF
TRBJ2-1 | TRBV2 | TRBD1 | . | TGTGCCAGCAGTGGAGCCGGGACAGGGTCCGATGAGCAGTTCTTC | CASSGAGTGSDEQFF
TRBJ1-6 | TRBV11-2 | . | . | TGTGCCAGCAGCTTAAAGGACTCGGGTTCACCCCTCCACTTT | CASSLKDSGSPLHF
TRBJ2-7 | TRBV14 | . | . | TGTGCCAGCAGACAGGCGGGGGCTAGAAGGGACGAGCAGTACTTC | CASRQAGARRDEQYF
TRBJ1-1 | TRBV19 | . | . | TGTGCCAGTAGTATTGGGGGAGGTACTGAAGCTTTCTTT | CASSIGGGTEAFF
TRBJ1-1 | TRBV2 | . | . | TGTGCCAGCAGATACTTACAGGAGGAAGCTTTCTTT | CASRYLQEEAFF
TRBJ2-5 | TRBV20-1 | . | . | TGCAGTGCAAGGAAAGAGACCCAGTACTTC | CSARKETQYF
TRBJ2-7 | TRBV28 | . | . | TGTGCCAGCAGTTTAAGGGGAACGGGCGAGCAGTACTTC | CASSLRGTGEQYF
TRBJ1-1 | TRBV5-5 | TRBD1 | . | TGTGCCAGCAGCTTGAACCCGGACAGGTTAGCTTTCTTT | CASSLNPDRLAFF
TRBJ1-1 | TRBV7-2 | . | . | TGTGCCAGCAGCTTCCGCATGGGCGGTACAGGTGGCTTGAACACTGAAGCTTTCTTT | CASSFRMGGTGGLNTEAFF
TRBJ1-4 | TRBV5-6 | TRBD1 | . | TGTGCCTGTCGAAACGCCGCGGGGACAGAAAATGAAAAACTGTTTTTT | CACRNAAGTENEKLFF
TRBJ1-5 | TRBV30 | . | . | TGTGCCTTGAGTGTCCCGGCGTTTCAGCCCCAGCATTTT | CALSVPAFQPQHF
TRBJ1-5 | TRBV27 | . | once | TGTGCCAGCAGTTTTCCCCGGAGTGCCCAGCATTTT | CASSFPRSAQHF
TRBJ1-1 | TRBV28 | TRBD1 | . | TGTGCCAGCAGACGTACAGGGGTGGACACTGAAGCTTTCTTT | CASRRTGVDTEAFF
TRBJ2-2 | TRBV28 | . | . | TGTGCCAGCAGTCGACAGATACCGAGCACCGGGGAGCTGTTTTTT | CASSRQIPSTGELFF
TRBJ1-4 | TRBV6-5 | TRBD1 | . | TGTGCCACCGGGACAGGGGGCGTTGAAAAACTGTTTTTT | CATGTGGVEKLFF
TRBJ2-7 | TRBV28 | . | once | TGTGCCAGCAGTCCCCGTAAAGAGTCCTACGAGCAGTACTTC | CASSPRKESYEQYF
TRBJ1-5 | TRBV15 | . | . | TGTGCCACCCGAGCCTGGGGATCTGGCAATCAGCCCCAGCATTTT | CATRAWGSGNQPQHF
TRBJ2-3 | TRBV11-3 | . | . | TGTGCCAGCAGCCCGGACACAGATACGCAGTATTTT | CASSPDTDTQYF
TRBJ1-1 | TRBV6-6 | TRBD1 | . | TGTGCCAGCAGTTACCATGACAGGGGGGGTGGAATTGCGGCTTTCTTT | CASSYHDRGGGIAAFF
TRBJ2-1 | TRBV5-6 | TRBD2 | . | TGTGCCAGCAGCATCGGACTAGCGGGGGGCATTGATTACAATGAGCAGTTCTTC | CASSIGLAGGIDYNEQFF
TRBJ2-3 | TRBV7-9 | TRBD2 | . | TGTGCCAGCAGCCAACGTAGCGGGGGGACTAGCACAGATACGCAGTATTTT | CASSQRSGGTSTDTQYF
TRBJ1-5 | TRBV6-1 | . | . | TGTGCCAGCAGCCCGGTCCTACGTAGCAATCAGCCCCAGCATTTT | CASSPVLRSNQPQHF
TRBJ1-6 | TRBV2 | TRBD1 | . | TGTGCCAGCAGGGACAGGGGTCCAGATAATTCACCCCTCCACTTT | CASRDRGPDNSPLHF
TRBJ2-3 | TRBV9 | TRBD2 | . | TGTGCCAGTTCTAGCGGGGGAGCGGACACAGATACGCAGTATTTT | CASSSGGADTDTQYF
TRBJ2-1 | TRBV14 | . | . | TGTGCCAGCAGCCAAGTAGTCCTCTACAATGAGCAGTTCTTC | CASSQVVLYNEQFF
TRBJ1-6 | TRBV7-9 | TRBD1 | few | TGTGCCAGCAGTCCCCAAACAGGGGTCAGTTCACCCCTCCACTTT | CASSPQTGVSSPLHF
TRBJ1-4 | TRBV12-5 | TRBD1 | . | TGTGCTAGTGGTTTGGTAAGGAAGGACAGGGGGCAGGCAACTAATGAAAAACTGTTTTTT | CASGLVRKDRGQATNEKLFF
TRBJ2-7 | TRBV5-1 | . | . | TGCGCCAGCAGCGGGGTCGGGGAAGCCCCCTACGAGCAGTACTTC | CASSGVGEAPYEQYF
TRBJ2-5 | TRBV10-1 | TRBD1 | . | TGCGCCAGCAGTGAGTCTGGGACAGCTGAAGAGACCCAGTACTTC | CASSESGTAEETQYF
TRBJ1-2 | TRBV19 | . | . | TGTGCCACCCAAACAGGATTCTATGGCTACACCTTC | CATQTGFYGYTF
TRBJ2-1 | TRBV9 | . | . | TGTGCCAGCAGCGTAGGGGGGACCCTAAGTGAGCAGTTCTTC | CASSVGGTLSEQFF
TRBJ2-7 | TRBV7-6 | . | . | TGTGCCAGCAGCTTAGGGCAGGGGACCTACGAGCAGTACTTC | CASSLGQGTYEQYF